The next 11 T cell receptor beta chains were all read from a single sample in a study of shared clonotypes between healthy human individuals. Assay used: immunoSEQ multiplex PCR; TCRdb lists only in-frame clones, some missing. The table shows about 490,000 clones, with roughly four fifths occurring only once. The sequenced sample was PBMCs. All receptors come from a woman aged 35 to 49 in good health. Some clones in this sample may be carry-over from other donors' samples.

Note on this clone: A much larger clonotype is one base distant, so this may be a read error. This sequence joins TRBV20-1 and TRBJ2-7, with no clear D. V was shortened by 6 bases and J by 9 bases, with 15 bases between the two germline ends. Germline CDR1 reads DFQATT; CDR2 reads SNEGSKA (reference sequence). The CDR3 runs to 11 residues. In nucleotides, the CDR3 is TGCAGTGCCGCGGTGGGAAACGGGCAGTACTTC. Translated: CSAAVGNGQYF.

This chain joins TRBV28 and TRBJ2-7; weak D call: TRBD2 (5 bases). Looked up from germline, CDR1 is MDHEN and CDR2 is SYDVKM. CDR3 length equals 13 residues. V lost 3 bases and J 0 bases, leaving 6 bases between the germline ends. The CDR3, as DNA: TGTGCCAGCAGTTTCGGGGTCTCCTACGAGCAGTACTTC. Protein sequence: CASSFGVSYEQYF.

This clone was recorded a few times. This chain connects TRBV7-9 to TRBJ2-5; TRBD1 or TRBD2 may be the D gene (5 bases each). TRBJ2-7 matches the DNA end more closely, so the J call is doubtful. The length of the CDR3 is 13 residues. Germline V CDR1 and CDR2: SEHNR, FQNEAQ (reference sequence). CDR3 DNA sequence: TGTGCCAGCAGCCCGGGACGGTACTACGAGCAGTACTTC. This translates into CASSPGRYYEQYF.

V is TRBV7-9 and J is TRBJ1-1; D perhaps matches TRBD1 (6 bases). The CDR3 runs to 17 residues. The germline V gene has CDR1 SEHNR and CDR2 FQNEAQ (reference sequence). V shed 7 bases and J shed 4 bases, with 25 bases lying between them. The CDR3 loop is CASTIYGGGASGTEAFF. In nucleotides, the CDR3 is TGTGCCAGCACCATTTACGGAGGGGGGGCGAGCGGCACTGAAGCTTTCTTT.

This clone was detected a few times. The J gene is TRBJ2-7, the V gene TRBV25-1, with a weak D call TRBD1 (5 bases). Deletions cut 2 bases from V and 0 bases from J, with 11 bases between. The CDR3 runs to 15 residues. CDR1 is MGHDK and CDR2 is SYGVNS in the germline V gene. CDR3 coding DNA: TGTGCCAGCAGTGAACGGTCAGGGCTCTCCTACGAGCAGTACTTC. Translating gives CASSERSGLSYEQYF.

CDR3 protein: CASRRGVDYGYTF. The DNA for the CDR3 is TGTGCCAGCCGCAGGGGAGTGGACTATGGCTACACCTTC. The gene calls are TRBV28 and TRBJ1-2; possible D gene TRBD1, 6 bases. The CDR3 has 13 amino acids. V was pared by 8 bases and J by 3 bases, with 13 bases between. Germline CDR1 reads MDHEN; CDR2 reads SYDVKM.

The CDR3 is CASSPAGQGSNEQFF. In DNA form, the CDR3 reads TGTGCCAGCTCACCAGCGGGACAGGGGAGTAATGAGCAGTTCTTC. The chain couples TRBV18 to TRBJ2-1, with 10 nucleotides matching TRBD1. Per the germline V gene, CDR1 is KGHSH and CDR2 is LQKENI. The CDR3 consists of 15 residues. Germline trimming cut 2 bases from V and 7 bases from J; bases unmatched to any gene: 5.

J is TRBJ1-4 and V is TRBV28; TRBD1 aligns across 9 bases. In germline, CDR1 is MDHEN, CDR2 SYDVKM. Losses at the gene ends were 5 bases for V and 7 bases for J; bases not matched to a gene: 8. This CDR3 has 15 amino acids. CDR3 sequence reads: CASSQKDRGIEKLFF. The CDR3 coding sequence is TGTGCCAGCAGTCAAAAGGACAGGGGTATTGAAAAACTGTTTTTT.

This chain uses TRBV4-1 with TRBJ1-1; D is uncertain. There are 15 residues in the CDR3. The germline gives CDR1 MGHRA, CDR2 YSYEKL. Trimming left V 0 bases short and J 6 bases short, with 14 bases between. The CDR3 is CASSQDSGRRPEAFF. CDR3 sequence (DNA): TGCGCCAGCAGCCAAGATAGCGGCAGGCGGCCTGAAGCTTTCTTT.

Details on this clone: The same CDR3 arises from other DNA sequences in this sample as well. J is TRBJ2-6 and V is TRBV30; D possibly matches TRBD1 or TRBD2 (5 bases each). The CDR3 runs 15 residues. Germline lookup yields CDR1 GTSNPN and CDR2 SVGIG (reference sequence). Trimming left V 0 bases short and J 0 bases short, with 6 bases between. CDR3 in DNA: TGTGCCTGGAGTGTAGGGACCTCTGGGGCCAACGTCCTGACTTTC. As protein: CAWSVGTSGANVLTF.

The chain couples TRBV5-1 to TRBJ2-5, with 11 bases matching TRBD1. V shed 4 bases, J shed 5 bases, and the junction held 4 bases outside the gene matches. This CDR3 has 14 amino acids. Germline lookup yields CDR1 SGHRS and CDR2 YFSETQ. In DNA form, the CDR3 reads TGCGCCAGCAGCCGGGACAGGGGGTTGGAGACCCAGTACTTC. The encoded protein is CASSRDRGLETQYF.